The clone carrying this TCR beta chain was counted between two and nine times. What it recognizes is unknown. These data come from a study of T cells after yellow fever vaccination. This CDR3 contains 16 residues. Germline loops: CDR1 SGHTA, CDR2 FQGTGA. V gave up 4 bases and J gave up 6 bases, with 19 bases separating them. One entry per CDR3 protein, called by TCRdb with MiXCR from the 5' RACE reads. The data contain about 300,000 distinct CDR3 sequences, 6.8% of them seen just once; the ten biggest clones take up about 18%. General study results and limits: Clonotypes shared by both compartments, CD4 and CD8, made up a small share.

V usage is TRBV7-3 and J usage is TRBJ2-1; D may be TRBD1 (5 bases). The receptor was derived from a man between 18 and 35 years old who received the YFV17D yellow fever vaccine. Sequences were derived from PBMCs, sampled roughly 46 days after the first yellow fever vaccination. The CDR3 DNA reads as TGTGCCAGCAGCTCCCACGAAGGGGTTCAGTCCAATGAGCAGTTCTTC. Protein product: CASSSHEGVQSNEQFF.